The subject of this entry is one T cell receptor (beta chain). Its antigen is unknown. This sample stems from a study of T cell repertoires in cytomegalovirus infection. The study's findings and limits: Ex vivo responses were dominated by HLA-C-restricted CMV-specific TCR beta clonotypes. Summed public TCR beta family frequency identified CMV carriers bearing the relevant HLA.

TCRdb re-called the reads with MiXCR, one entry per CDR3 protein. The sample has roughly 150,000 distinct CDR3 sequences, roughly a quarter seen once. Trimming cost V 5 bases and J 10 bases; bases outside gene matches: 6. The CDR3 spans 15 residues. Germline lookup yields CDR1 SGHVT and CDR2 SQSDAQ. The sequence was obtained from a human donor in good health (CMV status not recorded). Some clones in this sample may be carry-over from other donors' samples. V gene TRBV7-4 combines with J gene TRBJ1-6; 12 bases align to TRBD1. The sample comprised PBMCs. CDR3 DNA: TGTGCCAGCAGCCCCGGGACAGGGGGCAAGTCACCCCTCCACTTT. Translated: CASSPGTGGKSPLHF. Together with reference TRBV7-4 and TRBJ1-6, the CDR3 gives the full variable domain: GAGVSQSPRYKVAKRGRDVALRCDSISGHVTLYWYRQTLGQGSEVLTYSQSDAQRDKSGRPSGRFSAERPERSVSTLKIQRTEQGDSAVYLCASSPGTGGKSPLHFGNGTRLTVT.